These T cell receptor beta chains were read from a single sample in a study of cytomegalovirus exposure and HLA in healthy donors. Sequencing used immunoSEQ multiplex PCR; TCRdb keeps in-frame clones, though not all of them. The sample has about 200,000 clones, and its top ten clones hold around 0.95%. Input material: PBMCs. These receptors were collected from a woman aged 25 to 39 in good health and CMV-seropositive. The CDR3 runs from the conserved cysteine through the conserved F or W.

V,J,CDR3
TRBV10-1,TRBJ1-2,CASSDSSYGYTF
TRBV9,TRBJ2-1,CASSVGWTSRGNEQFF
TRBV5-1,TRBJ1-2,CASSSDGLSNYGYTF
TRBV11-1,TRBJ2-3,CASSYDGLASSTDTQYF
TRBV2,TRBJ1-5,CARGGETMNQPQHF
TRBV5-4,TRBJ2-7,CASSSSDMPDRYF
TRBV5-1,TRBJ1-1,CASSPGDRNTEAFF
TRBV5-1,TRBJ1-1,CASSLVGGSTEAFF
TRBV7-2,TRBJ2-3,CASSPQVADTQYF
TRBV10-3,TRBJ2-5,CATLTGPGRRETQYF
TRBV5-8,TRBJ2-3,CASSRKEDKFRDTQYF
TRBV7-6,TRBJ2-5,CASSLGDGGQETQYF
TRBV19,TRBJ1-3,CASMEGYSGNTIYF
TRBV5-1,TRBJ2-4,CASSLVGTGDIQYF
TRBV18,TRBJ2-2,CASRWAETGELFF
TRBV5-1,TRBJ2-5,CASHSLAGGSYQETQYF
TRBV29-1,TRBJ2-1,CSVEPRTSGSSYNEQFF
TRBV5-1,TRBJ1-5,CASSGGTGREPQHF
TRBV18,TRBJ2-2,CASSPPPGQGGTGELFF
TRBV14,TRBJ1-2,CASSQDRVYGYTF
TRBV29-1,TRBJ1-2,CSSQEGSYGYTF
TRBV6-5,TRBJ2-5,CASSYRAGETQYF
TRBV6-6,TRBJ1-3,CASSDSAISGNTIYF
TRBV30,TRBJ2-1,CAWSVSVTYNEQFF
TRBV4-2,TRBJ2-1,CASRTSGLRYNEQFF
TRBV12-5,TRBJ1-5,CATYQPQHF
TRBV6-1,TRBJ2-7,CASSEITRDRGEQYF
TRBV5-6,TRBJ2-7,CASSLGPGGPNEQYF
TRBV6-1,TRBJ1-6,CAGTTGPYNSPLHF
TRBV19,TRBJ1-5,CASSGRRGSNQPQHF
TRBV29-1,TRBJ2-7,CSVKTGRSYEQYF
TRBV9,TRBJ1-4,CASSVTGQVWANEKLFF
TRBV10-1,TRBJ2-6,CASSGQQGAGANVLTF
TRBV30,TRBJ1-4,CAWRTGLANEKLFF
TRBV6-6,TRBJ2-3,CASSYPGRGSTDTQYF
TRBV10-3,TRBJ1-2,CAISPGTDYGYTF
TRBV5-4,TRBJ2-1,CASSTGTSGRGEQFF
TRBV6-5,TRBJ1-1,CASSYLSPGTEAFF
TRBV2,TRBJ2-1,CASSDLTGANEQFF
TRBV7-6,TRBJ2-5,CASSFNAGLLGPPETQYF
TRBV9,TRBJ2-5,CASSVARHETGRETQYF
TRBV11-3,TRBJ2-1,CASSLDRASGSSNEQFF
TRBV5-1,TRBJ1-5,CASSLNRGSNQPQHF
TRBV13,TRBJ2-3,CASSFSGKSTDTQYF
TRBV7-9,TRBJ2-3,CASSLKYRSSDTQYF
TRBV27,TRBJ2-1,CAIAYSGGSYNEQFF